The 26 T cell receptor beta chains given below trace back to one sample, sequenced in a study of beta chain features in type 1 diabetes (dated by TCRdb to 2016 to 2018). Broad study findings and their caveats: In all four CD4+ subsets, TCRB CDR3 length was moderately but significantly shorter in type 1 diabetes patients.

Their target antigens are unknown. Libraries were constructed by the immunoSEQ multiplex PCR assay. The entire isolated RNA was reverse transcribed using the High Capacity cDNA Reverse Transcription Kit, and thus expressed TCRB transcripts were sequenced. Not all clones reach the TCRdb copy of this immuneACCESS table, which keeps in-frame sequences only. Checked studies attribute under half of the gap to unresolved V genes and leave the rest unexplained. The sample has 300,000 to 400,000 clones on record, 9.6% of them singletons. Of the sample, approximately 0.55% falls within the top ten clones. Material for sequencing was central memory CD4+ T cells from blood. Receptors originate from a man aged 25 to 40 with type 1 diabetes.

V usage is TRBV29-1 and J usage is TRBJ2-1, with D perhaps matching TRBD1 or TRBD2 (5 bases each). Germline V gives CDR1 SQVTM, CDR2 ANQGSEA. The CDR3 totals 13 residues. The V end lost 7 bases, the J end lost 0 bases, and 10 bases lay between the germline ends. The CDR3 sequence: CSARDGSYNEQFF. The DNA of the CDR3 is TGCAGCGCACGGGACGGCTCCTACAATGAGCAGTTCTTC.

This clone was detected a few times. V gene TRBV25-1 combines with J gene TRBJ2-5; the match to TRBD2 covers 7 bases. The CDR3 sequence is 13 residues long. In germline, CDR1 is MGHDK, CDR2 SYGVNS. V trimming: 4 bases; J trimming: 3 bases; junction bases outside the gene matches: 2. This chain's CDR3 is CASSVGTKETQYF. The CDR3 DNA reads TGTGCCAGCAGTGTTGGGACTAAAGAGACCCAGTACTTC.

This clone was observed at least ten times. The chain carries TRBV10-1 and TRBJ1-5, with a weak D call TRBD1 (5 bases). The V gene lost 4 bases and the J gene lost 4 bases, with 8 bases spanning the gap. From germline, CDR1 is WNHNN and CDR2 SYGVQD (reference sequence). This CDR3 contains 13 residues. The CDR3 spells CASSGQPNQPQHF. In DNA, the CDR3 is TGCGCCAGCAGTGGACAGCCAAATCAGCCCCAGCATTTT.

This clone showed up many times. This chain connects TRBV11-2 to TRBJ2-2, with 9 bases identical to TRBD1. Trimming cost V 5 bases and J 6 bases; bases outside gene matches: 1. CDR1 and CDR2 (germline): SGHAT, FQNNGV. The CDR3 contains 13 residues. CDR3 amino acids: CASSRQGAGELFF. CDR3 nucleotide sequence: TGTGCCAGCAGCCGACAGGGGGCCGGGGAGCTGTTTTTT. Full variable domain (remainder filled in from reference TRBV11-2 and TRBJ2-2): EAGVAQSPRYKIIEKRQSVAFWCNPISGHATLYWYQQILGQGPKLLIQFQNNGVVDDSQLPKDRFSAERLKGVDSTLKIQPAKLEDSAVYLCASSRQGAGELFFGEGSRLTVL.

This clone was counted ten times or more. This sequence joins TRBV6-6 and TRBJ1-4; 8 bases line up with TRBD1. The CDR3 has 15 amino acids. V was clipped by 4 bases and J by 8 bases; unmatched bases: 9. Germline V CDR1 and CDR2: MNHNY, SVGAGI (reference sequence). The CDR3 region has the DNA TGTGCCAGCAGTTCTTTCCAGGGGGCGGGAGAAAAACTGTTTTTT. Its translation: CASSSFQGAGEKLFF.

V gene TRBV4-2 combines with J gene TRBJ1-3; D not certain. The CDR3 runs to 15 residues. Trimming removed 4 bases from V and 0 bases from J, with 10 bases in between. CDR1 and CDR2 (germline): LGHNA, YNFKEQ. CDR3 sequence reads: CASSPGGPSGNTIYF. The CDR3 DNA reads TGTGCCAGCAGCCCCGGTGGGCCCTCTGGAAACACCATATATTTT.

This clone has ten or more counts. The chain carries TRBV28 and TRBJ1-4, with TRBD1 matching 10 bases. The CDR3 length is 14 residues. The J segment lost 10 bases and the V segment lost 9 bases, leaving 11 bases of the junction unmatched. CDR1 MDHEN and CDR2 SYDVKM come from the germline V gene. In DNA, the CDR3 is TGTGCCAGTTTAACCGGGACAGGGGCCGGAAAACTGTTTTTT. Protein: CASLTGTGAGKLFF.

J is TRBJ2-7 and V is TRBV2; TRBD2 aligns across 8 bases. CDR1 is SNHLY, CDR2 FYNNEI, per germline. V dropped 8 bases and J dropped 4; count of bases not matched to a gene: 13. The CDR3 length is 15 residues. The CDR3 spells CASLLGSGTWYEQYF. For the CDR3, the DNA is TGTGCCAGCCTCCTTGGTAGCGGGACTTGGTACGAGCAGTACTTC.

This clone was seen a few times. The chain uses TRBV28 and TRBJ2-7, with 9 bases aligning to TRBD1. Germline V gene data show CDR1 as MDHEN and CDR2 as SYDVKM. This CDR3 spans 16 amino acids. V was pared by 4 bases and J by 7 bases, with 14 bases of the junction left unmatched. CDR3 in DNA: TGTGCCAGCAGTTCCCCCACAGGGGGCGCAGTGGGTGAGCAGTACTTC. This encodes CASSSPTGGAVGEQYF.

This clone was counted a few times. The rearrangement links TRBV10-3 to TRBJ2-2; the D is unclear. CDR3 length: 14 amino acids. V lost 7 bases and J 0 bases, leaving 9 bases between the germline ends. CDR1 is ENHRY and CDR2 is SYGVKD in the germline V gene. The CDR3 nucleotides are TGTGCCATCAACGTCAGATCGAACACCGGGGAGCTGTTTTTT. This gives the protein CAINVRSNTGELFF.

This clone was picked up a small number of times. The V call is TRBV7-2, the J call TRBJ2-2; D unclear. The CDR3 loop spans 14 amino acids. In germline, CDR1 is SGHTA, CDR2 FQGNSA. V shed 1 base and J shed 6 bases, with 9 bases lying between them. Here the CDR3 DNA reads TGTGCCAGCAGCTTAGGTAGTATTTCCGGGGAGCTGTTTTTT. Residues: CASSLGSISGELFF.

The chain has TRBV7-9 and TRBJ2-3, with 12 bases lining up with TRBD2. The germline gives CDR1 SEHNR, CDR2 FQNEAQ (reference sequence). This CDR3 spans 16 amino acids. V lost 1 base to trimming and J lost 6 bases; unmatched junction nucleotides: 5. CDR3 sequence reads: CASSLVLAGGRDTQYF. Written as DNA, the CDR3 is TGTGCCAGCAGCTTAGTACTAGCGGGAGGCAGGGATACGCAGTATTTT. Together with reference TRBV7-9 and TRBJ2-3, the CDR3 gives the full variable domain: DTGVSQNPRHKITKRGQNVTFRCDPISEHNRLYWYRQTLGQGPEFLTYFQNEAQLEKSRLLSDRFSAERPKGSFSTLEIQRTEQGDSAMYLCASSLVLAGGRDTQYFGPGTRLTVL.

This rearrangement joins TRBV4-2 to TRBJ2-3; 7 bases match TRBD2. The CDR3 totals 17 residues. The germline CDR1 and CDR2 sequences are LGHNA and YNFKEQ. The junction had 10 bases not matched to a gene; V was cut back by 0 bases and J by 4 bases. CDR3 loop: CASSQDTRGSGADTQYF. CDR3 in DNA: TGTGCCAGCAGCCAAGATACACGCGGGAGTGGCGCAGATACGCAGTATTTT.

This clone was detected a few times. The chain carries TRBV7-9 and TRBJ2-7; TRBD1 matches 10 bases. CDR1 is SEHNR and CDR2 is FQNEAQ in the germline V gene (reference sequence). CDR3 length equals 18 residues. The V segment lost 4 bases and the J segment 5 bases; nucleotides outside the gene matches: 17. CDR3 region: CASSYGIYSRDRGHEQYF. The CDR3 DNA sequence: TGTGCCAGCAGCTACGGAATCTACAGCCGGGACAGGGGCCACGAGCAGTACTTC.

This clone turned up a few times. The CDR3 DNA reads as TGTGCCCATAATGGCGGAAACACCGGGGAGCTGTTTTTT. It is translated as CAHNGGNTGELFF. The chain carries TRBV28 and TRBJ2-2; D ambiguous. This CDR3 spans 13 amino acids. CDR1 is MDHEN and CDR2 is SYDVKM in the germline V gene. The V and J ends lost 11 bases and 2 bases respectively, with 12 bases between them.

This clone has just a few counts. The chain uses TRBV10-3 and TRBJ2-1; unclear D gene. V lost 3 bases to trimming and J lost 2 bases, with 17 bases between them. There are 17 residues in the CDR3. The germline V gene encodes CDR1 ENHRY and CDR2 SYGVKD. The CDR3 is CAISEGFKGGTYNEQFF. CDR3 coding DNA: TGTGCCATCAGTGAAGGATTTAAAGGTGGGACCTACAATGAGCAGTTCTTC.

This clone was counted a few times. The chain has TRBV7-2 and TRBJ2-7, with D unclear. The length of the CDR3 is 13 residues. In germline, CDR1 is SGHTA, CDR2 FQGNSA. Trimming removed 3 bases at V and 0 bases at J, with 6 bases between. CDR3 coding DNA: TGTGCCAGCAGCTTGCAGAGCTCCTACGAGCAGTACTTC. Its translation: CASSLQSSYEQYF.

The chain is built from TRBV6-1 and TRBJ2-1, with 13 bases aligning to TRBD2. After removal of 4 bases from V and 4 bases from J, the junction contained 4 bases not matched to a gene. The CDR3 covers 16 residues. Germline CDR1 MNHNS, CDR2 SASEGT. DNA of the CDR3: TGTGCCAGCAGTGGTCCGGGACTAGCGGGATACAATGAGCAGTTCTTC. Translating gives CASSGPGLAGYNEQFF.

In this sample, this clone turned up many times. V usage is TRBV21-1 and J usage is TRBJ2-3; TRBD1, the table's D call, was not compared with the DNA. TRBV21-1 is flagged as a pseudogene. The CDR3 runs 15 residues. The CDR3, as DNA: TGTGCCAGCAGCAACACCAGGGCCTTCACAGATACGCAGTATTTT. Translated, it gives CASSNTRAFTDTQYF.

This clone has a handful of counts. The DNA for the CDR3 is TGCAGCGTTAGCGGGCGCGCTAGCACAGATACGCAGTATTTT. It yields the protein CSVSGRASTDTQYF. The chain recombines TRBV29-1 with TRBJ2-3, with a possible D match to TRBD2 (6 bases). Trimming removed 5 bases from V and 0 bases from J, with 12 bases in between. This CDR3 spans 14 amino acids. Germline assignment: CDR1 SQVTM and CDR2 ANQGSEA.

The DNA of the CDR3 is TGTGCCAGCAGCAACAGGGGGCAGGGAGACATTCAGTACTTC. Translation gives CASSNRGQGDIQYF. The chain uses TRBV11-1 and TRBJ2-4; 9 positions match TRBD1. The J segment lost 8 bases and the V segment lost 5 bases, leaving 7 bases of the junction unmatched. CDR3 length: 14 amino acids. Germline loops: CDR1 SGHAT, CDR2 FQDESV (reference sequence).

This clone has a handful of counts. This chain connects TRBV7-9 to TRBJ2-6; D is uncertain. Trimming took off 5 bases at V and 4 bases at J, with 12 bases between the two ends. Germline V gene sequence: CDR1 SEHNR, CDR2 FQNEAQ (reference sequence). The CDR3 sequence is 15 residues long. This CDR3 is CASSPPARGANVLTF. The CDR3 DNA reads TGTGCCAGCAGCCCCCCGGCGAGGGGGGCCAACGTCCTGACTTTC.

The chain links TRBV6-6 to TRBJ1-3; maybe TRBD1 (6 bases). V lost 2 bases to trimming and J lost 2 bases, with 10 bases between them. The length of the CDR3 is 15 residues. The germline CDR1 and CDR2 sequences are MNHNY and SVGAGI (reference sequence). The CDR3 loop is CASSYPNRAGNTIYF. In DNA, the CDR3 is TGTGCCAGCAGTTACCCCAACAGGGCTGGAAACACCATATATTTT.

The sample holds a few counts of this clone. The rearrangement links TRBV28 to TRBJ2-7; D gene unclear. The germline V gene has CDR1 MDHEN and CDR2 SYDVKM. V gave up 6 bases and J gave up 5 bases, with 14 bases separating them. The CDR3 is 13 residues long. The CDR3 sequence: CASSPHMIHEQYF. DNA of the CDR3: TGTGCCAGCAGCCCACATATGATCCACGAGCAGTACTTC. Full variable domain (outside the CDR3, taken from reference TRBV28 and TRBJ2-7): DVKVTQSSRYLVKRTGEKVFLECVQDMDHENMFWYRQDPGLGLRLIYFSYDVKMKEKGDIPEGYSVSREKKERFSLILESASTNQTSMYLCASSPHMIHEQYFGPGTRLTVT.

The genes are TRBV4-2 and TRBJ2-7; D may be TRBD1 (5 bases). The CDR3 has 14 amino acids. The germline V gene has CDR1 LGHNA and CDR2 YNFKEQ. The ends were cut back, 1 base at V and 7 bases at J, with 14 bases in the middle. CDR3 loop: CASSQVPQGREQYF. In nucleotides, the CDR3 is TGTGCCAGCAGCCAAGTCCCGCAGGGTCGAGAGCAGTACTTC.

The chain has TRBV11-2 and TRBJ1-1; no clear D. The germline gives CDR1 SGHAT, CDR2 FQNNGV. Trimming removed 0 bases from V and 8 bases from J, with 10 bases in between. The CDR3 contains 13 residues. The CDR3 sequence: CASSLEDMTEAFF. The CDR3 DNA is TGTGCCAGCAGCTTAGAAGACATGACCGAAGCTTTCTTT.